This T cell receptor (beta chain) was observed in a study of Graves' ophthalmopathy and Graves' hyperthyroidism. Study outcomes and limitations: A classifier, a 13-signature model, separated ophthalmopathy from stable hyperthyroidism with roughly 86% sensitivity and about 82% specificity.

After removal of 7 bases from V and 4 bases from J, the junction contained 8 bases not matched to a gene. This CDR3 contains 14 residues. In germline, CDR1 is SGHTA, CDR2 FQGNSA. Details on this clonotype: Its antigen is not known.

The diagnosis was founded upon clinical symptoms, serum thyroxine, TRAb, thyroid ultrasound and orbital computed tomography. Researchers took RNA transcripts and amplified TCR beta CDR3 regions from them. First-round RT-PCR used HTBI primers; second-round multiplex PCR followed. TCRdb processed the multiplex PCR reads anew with MiXCR; each CDR3 protein has one entry. The sample carries around 1.1 million distinct CDR3 sequences, roughly 35% recorded once. The material sequenced was peripheral blood or thyroid tissue (not recorded which). This sequence joins TRBV7-2 and TRBJ2-5, with TRBD1 matching 8 bases. The receptor comes from an adult man with Graves' hyperthyroidism. This CDR3 is CASTRGLAVETQYF. CDR3 nucleotide sequence: TGTGCCAGCACCAGGGGGCTGGCAGTAGAGACCCAGTACTTC.